The clone carrying this TCR beta chain was found many times. Germline and junction disagree at one end, which may indicate a read error. Per the germline V gene, CDR1 is SNHLY and CDR2 is FYNNEI. This CDR3 is built from 14 residues. The data originate from a study of T cells in Graves' hyperthyroidism and ophthalmopathy. TCR beta CDR3 regions were amplified from RNA transcripts. In the first-round RT-PCR of the TCR CDR3, the HTBI primer set was used. TCRdb reprocessed the multiplex PCR reads with MiXCR, giving one entry per CDR3 protein. This sample has hundreds of thousands of distinct CDR3 sequences, with 15% to 20% found just once.

Input material: blood. V is TRBV2 and J is TRBJ1-1; 7 bases align to TRBD1. This clonotype originated in a woman younger than 30 with Graves' hyperthyroidism. The CDR3 spells CASSEAEGQPEAFF. The CDR3 DNA is TGTGCCAGCAGTGAAGCAGAGGGACAGCCTGAGGCTTTCTTT.